This TCR beta chain was identified during a study of blood T cell repertoires in COVID-19. Sequenced by immunoSEQ multiplex PCR; TCRdb stores in-frame clones only, minus some. Here the sample spans about 380,000 clones, over 75% being singletons. The CDR3 runs 11 residues. CDR1 is DFQATT and CDR2 is SNEGSKA in the germline V gene (reference sequence). V shed 7 bases and J 3 bases; nucleotides not matched to a gene: 0. The receptor was isolated from a young man who had recovered from COVID-19. Sequencing was carried out using PBMCs or T cells enriched from blood (not recorded which). This chain uses TRBV20-1 with TRBJ2-1; the match to TRBD2 covers 7 bases. This CDR3 is CSVAGYNEQFF. In DNA, the CDR3 is TGCAGTGTAGCGGGCTACAATGAGCAGTTCTTC.